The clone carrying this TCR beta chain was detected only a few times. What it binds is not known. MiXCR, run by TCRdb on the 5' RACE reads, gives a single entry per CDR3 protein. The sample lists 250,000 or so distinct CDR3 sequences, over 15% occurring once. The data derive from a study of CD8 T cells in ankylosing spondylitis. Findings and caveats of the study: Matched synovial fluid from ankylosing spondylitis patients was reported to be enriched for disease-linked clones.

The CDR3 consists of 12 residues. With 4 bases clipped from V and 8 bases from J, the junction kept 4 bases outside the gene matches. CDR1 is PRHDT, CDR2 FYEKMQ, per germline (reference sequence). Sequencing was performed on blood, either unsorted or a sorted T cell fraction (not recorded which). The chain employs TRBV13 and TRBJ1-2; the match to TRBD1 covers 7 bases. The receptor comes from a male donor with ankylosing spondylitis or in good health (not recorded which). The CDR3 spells CASSSQGGGYTF. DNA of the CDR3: TGTGCCAGCAGCTCGCAGGGGGGCGGCTACACCTTC.